There are many counts of the clone carrying this TCR beta chain. The antigen is undetermined. cDNA was made by 5'RACE with 10-nucleotide random UMIs. The yield of each sequencing run was over 190 million TCR-beta sequences from 15-18 subjects. TCRdb used MiXCR to reprocess the 5' RACE reads, holding one entry per CDR3 protein. The sample yields more than 13,000 distinct CDR3 sequences, roughly a tenth seen once. The data were taken from a study of neurological immune-mediated disorders. The study, taken as a whole, reports: None of the CDR3 amino acid sequences of expanded clones were shared across subjects, and this suggested private repertoires in all groups.

This CDR3 is built from 17 residues. V was pared by 3 bases and J by 0 bases, with 14 bases between. The germline V gene has CDR1 MGHRA and CDR2 YSYEKL. Unsorted libraries used 2 million PBMCs kept at -80 degrees C. The rearrangement joins TRBV4-1 to TRBJ2-2; perhaps TRBD2 as D (6 bases). The sequence derives from a woman aged 40 to 49 in good health. The sequencing input was PBMCs. CDR3 sequence (DNA): TGCGCCAGCAGCCAGGGGGAGGAGGCCCCGAACACCGGGGAGCTGTTTTTT. It codes for CASSQGEEAPNTGELFF.